A single sample is the source of the 29 T cell receptor beta chains below, sequenced in a study of T cells after yellow fever vaccination. TCRdb fed the 5' RACE reads into MiXCR, producing one record per CDR3 protein. The sample has 500,000 to 700,000 distinct CDR3 sequences, 15% to 20% seen once. The sample here was PBMCs, taken 15 days after the yellow fever booster vaccination. Every receptor here comes from a man aged 30-40 years who received the YFV17D yellow fever vaccine.

This clonotype appeared a few times. The chain combines TRBV5-1 with TRBJ2-1; the D is unclear. With 5 bases removed from V and 4 bases from J, the gap between germline ends came to 7 bases. The CDR3 sequence is 12 residues long. Germline loops: CDR1 SGHRS, CDR2 YFSETQ. The CDR3 nucleotides read TGCGCCAGCAGACCCGGTTACAATGAGCAGTTCTTC. Translated, it gives CASRPGYNEQFF.

The chain uses TRBV29-1 and TRBJ2-1, with D hard to call. Trimming took off 4 bases at V and 0 bases at J, with 7 bases between the two ends. Germline loops: CDR1 SQVTM, CDR2 ANQGSEA. The CDR3 contains 13 residues. The CDR3 here is CSVGGSSYNEQFF. Here the CDR3 DNA reads TGCAGCGTTGGGGGAAGCTCCTACAATGAGCAGTTCTTC.

This clonotype was seen a few times. The rearrangement links TRBV5-1 to TRBJ2-2; 8 positions agree with TRBD2. Germline values: CDR1 SGHRS, CDR2 YFSETQ. V was clipped by 5 bases and J by 1 base; unmatched bases: 7. The CDR3 contains 16 residues. The CDR3 DNA is TGCGCCAGCAGTTGGAGCGGGAGAAGGAACACCGGGGAGCTGTTTTTT. Translated: CASSWSGRRNTGELFF.

The chain has TRBV7-2 and TRBJ2-7; 7 bases fit TRBD2. CDR3 length: 15 amino acids. V dropped 0 bases and J dropped 5; count of bases not matched to a gene: 7. The germline gives CDR1 SGHTA, CDR2 FQGNSA. The CDR3 loop reads CASSLAGGPRDEQYF. The CDR3, as DNA: TGTGCCAGCAGCTTAGCGGGAGGGCCTAGGGACGAGCAGTACTTC. Based on the CDR3 plus reference TRBV7-2 and TRBJ2-7, the full variable domain is GAGVSQSPSNKVTEKGKDVELRCDPISGHTALYWYRQSLGQGLEFLIYFQGNSAPDKSGLPSDRFSAERTGGSVSTLTIQRTQQEDSAVYLCASSLAGGPRDEQYFGPGTRLTVT.

A remark on this clonotype: No conserved phenylalanine or tryptophan is present at the end of the CDR3, so a read error is the likely explanation. V usage is TRBV7-9 and J usage is TRBJ2-2, with 10 bases that match TRBD2. From germline, CDR1 is SEHNR and CDR2 FQNEAQ (reference sequence). Trimming removed 5 bases from V and 9 bases from J; junction bases left unmatched: 9. There are 15 residues in the CDR3. CDR3: CASSPAGTSAWELFL. The DNA of the CDR3 is TGTGCCAGCAGCCCCGCCGGGACTAGCGCCTGGGAGCTGTTTCTT.

This chain connects TRBV11-1 to TRBJ2-6, with 10 bases identical to TRBD2. The J segment lost 0 bases and the V segment lost 6 bases, leaving 17 bases of the junction unmatched. CDR3 length: 21 residues. The germline gives CDR1 SGHAT, CDR2 FQDESV (reference sequence). The CDR3 loop reads CASSYPKLAGGPRSGANVLTF. In DNA, the CDR3 is TGTGCCAGCAGTTACCCCAAATTAGCGGGAGGCCCGCGCTCTGGGGCCAACGTCCTGACTTTC.

This clonotype was detected only a few times. The chain couples TRBV9 to TRBJ2-1, with D perhaps TRBD1 (5 bases). The CDR3 loop spans 15 amino acids. From germline, CDR1 is SGDLS and CDR2 YYNGEE. V lost 4 bases to trimming and J lost 6 bases, with 17 bases between them. The CDR3 DNA reads as TGTGCCAGCAGCAAGGGGTTAATGGGTTCCAATGAGCAGTTCTTC. This translates into CASSKGLMGSNEQFF. The full variable domain, completed using reference TRBV9 and TRBJ2-1, is DSGVTQTPKHLITATGQRVTLRCSPRSGDLSVYWYQQSLDQGLQFLIQYYNGEERAKGNILERFSAQQFPDLHSELNLSSLELGDSALYFCASSKGLMGSNEQFFGPGTRLTVL.

The gene calls are TRBV12-3 or TRBV12-4 and TRBJ1-1, with a tentative D call TRBD1 (6 bases). The V end was cut by 5 bases, the J end by 0 bases, with 13 bases between. The CDR3 is made up of 15 amino acids. The CDR3 sequence is CASSNVQGMNTEAFF. The CDR3 nucleotides are TGTGCCAGCAGTAACGTCCAGGGGATGAACACTGAAGCTTTCTTT.

This clonotype appeared a few times. The chain is built from TRBV4-2 and TRBJ2-7; D not certain. Germline V CDR1 and CDR2: LGHNA, YNFKEQ. V lost 0 bases, J lost 6 bases, and 9 bases lay in between. This CDR3 has 13 amino acids. CDR3 sequence (DNA): TGTGCCAGCAGCCAAGATAGAGAGCTCGAGCAGTACTTC. Amino acid sequence: CASSQDRELEQYF.

V and J are TRBV20-1 and TRBJ2-4; D possibly corresponds to TRBD2 (6 bases). Deletions cut 4 bases from V and 5 bases from J, with 12 bases between. Germline-derived CDR1 and CDR2 are DFQATT and SNEGSKA (reference sequence). The CDR3 runs 13 residues. CDR3 nucleotide sequence: TGCAGTGCTACTACGGGAGATCAAAACATTCAGTACTTC. This sequence encodes CSATTGDQNIQYF.

The chain couples TRBV7-2 to TRBJ2-5; possibly TRBD1 or TRBD2 for D (5 bases each). The CDR3 sequence is 15 residues long. V gave up 5 bases and J gave up 5 bases, with 18 bases separating them. The germline V gene has CDR1 SGHTA and CDR2 FQGNSA. DNA of the CDR3: TGTGCCAGCAGCCCTGCGCCGGGACCCTTGGAGACCCAGTACTTC. Protein sequence: CASSPAPGPLETQYF.

This clonotype has more than one count but fewer than ten. The chain links TRBV20-1 to TRBJ1-5; D is possibly TRBD1 (5 bases). This CDR3 has 17 amino acids. Germline CDR1 reads DFQATT; CDR2 reads SNEGSKA (reference sequence). The ends were cut back, 3 bases at V and 5 bases at J, with 23 bases in the middle. Written as DNA, the CDR3 is TGCAGTGCTAGTCGCCAGGGTGGGATGGAACAGGATCAGCCCCAGCATTTT. Translating it yields CSASRQGGMEQDQPQHF.

The chain has TRBV7-9 and TRBJ2-1, with D tentatively TRBD2 (5 bases). V lost 2 bases, J lost 2 bases, and 16 bases lay in between. The CDR3 is 17 amino acids. The germline gives CDR1 SEHNR, CDR2 FQNEAQ (reference sequence). The chain's CDR3 is CASSLFPRGGTYNEQFF. For the CDR3, the DNA is TGTGCCAGCAGCTTATTCCCCCGGGGTGGTACCTACAATGAGCAGTTCTTC.

This chain's CDR3 is CSASPYVGRGDTQYF. The DNA for the CDR3 is TGCAGTGCTAGTCCCTATGTCGGGAGGGGAGATACGCAGTATTTT. The chain employs TRBV20-1 and TRBJ2-3, with TRBD2 matching 8 bases. Germline CDR1 and CDR2: DFQATT and SNEGSKA (reference sequence). V shed 3 bases, J shed 5 bases, and the junction held 10 bases outside the gene matches. The CDR3 extends over 15 amino acids.

The J gene is TRBJ2-1, the V gene TRBV15, with D perhaps matching TRBD2 (6 bases). Germline-derived CDR1 and CDR2 are LNHNV and YYDKDF (reference sequence). The V end was cut by 6 bases, the J end by 4 bases, with 13 bases between. The CDR3 length is 14 residues. CDR3: CATSRGLGYNEQFF. The CDR3, as DNA: TGTGCCACCAGTCGGGGACTGGGGTACAATGAGCAGTTCTTC.

This clonotype was observed a handful of times. The V and J genes are TRBV29-1 and TRBJ1-1; no firm D call. The CDR3 runs 11 residues. Trimming took 3 bases from V and 8 from J, leaving 10 bases between them. Germline CDR1 and CDR2: SQVTM and ANQGSEA. The CDR3 protein is CSVDRQVEAFF. CDR3 coding DNA: TGCAGCGTTGACAGGCAGGTCGAAGCTTTCTTT.

This clonotype was found a few times. For the CDR3, the DNA is TGTGCCAGCTCAACGACGGCGGGACAGGGGAGGGGAGAGCAGTACTTC. Protein sequence: CASSTTAGQGRGEQYF. V gene TRBV18 combines with J gene TRBJ2-7; 10 bases are shared with TRBD1. J was trimmed by 7 bases and V by 5 bases; bases with no gene match: 14. There are 16 residues in the CDR3. Germline V gives CDR1 KGHSH, CDR2 LQKENI.

At least ten counts were recorded for this clonotype. This chain links TRBV10-3 with TRBJ2-7, with D maybe TRBD1 (6 bases). CDR1 and CDR2 from the germline V gene are ENHRY and SYGVKD. This CDR3 has 12 residues. The V end was cut by 1 base, the J end by 5 bases, with 6 bases between. CDR3 nucleotide sequence: TGTGCCATCAGTGAGTGGGACAACGAGCAGTACTTC. This codes for CAISEWDNEQYF.

This clonotype has more than one count but fewer than ten. The chain couples TRBV20-1 to TRBJ1-4; TRBD1 matches at 7 bases. The V and J ends lost 6 bases and 7 bases, in that order; junction bases with no gene match: 11. The V gene's germline CDR1 is DFQATT and CDR2 SNEGSKA (reference sequence). CDR3 length: 14 residues. The CDR3 nucleotides read TGCAGTGCCCACCAGACAGGGAGGTTTGAAAAACTGTTTTTT. Residues: CSAHQTGRFEKLFF.

V is TRBV5-1 and J is TRBJ2-4; D gene uncertain. The CDR3 extends over 13 amino acids. CDR1 is SGHRS and CDR2 is YFSETQ in the germline V gene. Trimming stripped 0 bases from V and 8 bases from J, with 9 bases between. CDR3 amino acids: CASSLGPPDIQYF. CDR3 sequence (DNA): TGCGCCAGCAGCTTGGGGCCCCCGGACATTCAGTACTTC.

The chain recombines TRBV3-1 with TRBJ1-2; D unclear. CDR3 length: 13 residues. V lost 3 bases, J lost 3 bases, and 8 bases lay in between. Germline CDR1 LGHDT, CDR2 YNNKEL (reference sequence). For the CDR3, the DNA is TGTGCCAGCAGCCAGGCAGCCGACTATGGCTACACCTTC. It specifies CASSQAADYGYTF.

V is TRBV7-2 and J is TRBJ2-7, with no clear D. Germline CDR1 SGHTA, CDR2 FQGNSA. Trimming took off 5 bases at V and 6 bases at J, with 17 bases between the two ends. CDR3 length: 14 residues. Here the CDR3 DNA reads TGTGCCAGCAGCGGTAGTTGGGTAGGCGGCGAGCAGTACTTC. This gives the protein CASSGSWVGGEQYF.

The gene calls are TRBV12-3 or TRBV12-4 and TRBJ2-7, with unresolved D. V gave up 5 bases and J gave up 6 bases, with 14 bases separating them. This CDR3 has 13 amino acids. CDR3: CASSPDHQSEQYF. CDR3 nucleotide sequence: TGTGCCAGCAGTCCGGACCACCAGTCCGAGCAGTACTTC.

This chain uses TRBV12-3 or TRBV12-4 with TRBJ2-5; 9 bases fit TRBD2. V gave up 5 bases and J gave up 4 bases; unmatched junction bases: 8. The CDR3 is 15 amino acids. The CDR3 DNA follows: TGTGCCAGCAGTCAAGCGGGAGGCCTGGTAGAGACCCAGTACTTC. Amino acids: CASSQAGGLVETQYF.

This clonotype appeared a few times. The J gene is TRBJ2-7, the V gene TRBV7-9; possibly TRBD1 for D (6 bases). V was shortened by 5 bases and J by 1 base, with 18 bases between the two germline ends. The CDR3 has 16 amino acids. Germline CDR1 SEHNR, CDR2 FQNEAQ (reference sequence). CDR3 in amino acids: CASSAHREGGSYEQYF. The DNA of the CDR3 is TGTGCCAGCAGCGCTCACAGGGAAGGGGGATCCTACGAGCAGTACTTC.

There are a few counts of this clonotype. The chain is built from TRBV6-2 or TRBV6-3 and TRBJ2-5, with no clear D. The V gene's germline CDR1 is MNHEY and CDR2 SVGEGT. The CDR3 has 16 amino acids. V was trimmed by 5 bases and J by 4 bases, leaving 20 bases between them. The CDR3 bases are TGTGCCAGCAGTCAAGATATCACGAGATCAGCAGAGACCCAGTACTTC. This codes for CASSQDITRSAETQYF.

This clonotype was counted a few times. The chain uses TRBV7-2 and TRBJ1-1; no clear D gene. The germline V and J ends were trimmed by 0 bases and 4 bases, with 12 bases remaining between them. The CDR3 length is 15 residues. CDR1 and CDR2 from the germline V gene are SGHTA and FQGNSA. CDR3 sequence reads: CASSLAGGLSTEAFF. The CDR3 bases are TGTGCCAGCAGCTTAGCCGGAGGGTTGAGCACTGAAGCTTTCTTT. Using reference TRBV7-2 and TRBJ1-1 for the parts outside the CDR3, the full variable domain is GAGVSQSPSNKVTEKGKDVELRCDPISGHTALYWYRQSLGQGLEFLIYFQGNSAPDKSGLPSDRFSAERTGGSVSTLTIQRTQQEDSAVYLCASSLAGGLSTEAFFGQGTRLTVV.

There are a few counts of this clonotype. This chain links TRBV7-9 with TRBJ2-7, with D tentatively TRBD1 (6 bases). The CDR3 sequence is 14 residues long. Germline V lookup: CDR1 SEHNR, CDR2 FQNEAQ (reference sequence). Trimming left V 10 bases short and J 3 bases short, with 19 bases between. The CDR3 DNA follows: TGTGCCATCATCTCGACCAAACAGGGCTACGAGCAGTACTTC. Its protein product is CAIISTKQGYEQYF. Combining the CDR3 with reference TRBV7-9 and TRBJ2-7 gives the whole variable domain DTGVSQNPRHKITKRGQNVTFRCDPISEHNRLYWYRQTLGQGPEFLTYFQNEAQLEKSRLLSDRFSAERPKGSFSTLEIQRTEQGDSAMYLCAIISTKQGYEQYFGPGTRLTVT.

The J gene is TRBJ2-3, the V gene TRBV5-6, with no clear D. Deletions cut 1 base from V and 11 bases from J, with 11 bases between. The CDR3 is 12 amino acids. Germline V lookup: CDR1 SGHDT, CDR2 YYEEEE. This chain's CDR3 is CASSLRLPGQYF. The CDR3 coding sequence is TGTGCCAGCAGCTTGAGGCTGCCGGGGCAGTATTTT.